These T cell receptor beta chains were read from a single sample in a study of T cells after yellow fever vaccination. Using its own MiXCR run on the 5' RACE reads, TCRdb lists one record per CDR3 protein. This table holds approximately 550,000 distinct CDR3 sequences, 15% to 20% found once. The sample in question was PBMCs, obtained 15 days after the yellow fever booster vaccination. Receptors were obtained from a man younger than 40 who received the YFV17D yellow fever vaccine. CDR3s include the opening cysteine and the closing phenylalanine or tryptophan. Each record gives: J gene, clone size, D gene, V gene, CDR3 protein, CDR3 DNA. A D gene is named only where the DNA matches it firmly. Size tells how often a clone was seen (once, few, many) or the class of an expanded clone, and some rows leave it out.

J gene: TRBJ2-5
clone size: .
D gene: TRBD1
V gene: TRBV10-1
CDR3 protein: CASSVGQGRQETQYF
CDR3 DNA: TGCGCCAGCAGTGTCGGACAGGGGAGGCAAGAGACCCAGTACTTC

J gene: TRBJ2-6
clone size: few
D gene: .
V gene: TRBV20-1
CDR3 protein: CSAGGANVLTF
CDR3 DNA: TGCAGTGCTGGCGGGGCCAACGTCCTGACTTTC

J gene: TRBJ2-7
clone size: .
D gene: .
V gene: TRBV5-1
CDR3 protein: CASSSMGPYEQYF
CDR3 DNA: TGCGCCAGCAGCTCAATGGGCCCCTACGAGCAGTACTTC

J gene: TRBJ1-6
clone size: .
D gene: .
V gene: TRBV5-6
CDR3 protein: CASSLWRQDYALHF
CDR3 DNA: TGTGCCAGCAGCTTGTGGCGACAGGATTACGCCCTCCACTTT

J gene: TRBJ2-1
clone size: few
D gene: .
V gene: TRBV7-9
CDR3 protein: CASTFVGDEQFF
CDR3 DNA: TGTGCCAGCACCTTCGTCGGTGATGAGCAGTTCTTC

J gene: TRBJ1-2
clone size: few
D gene: .
V gene: TRBV9
CDR3 protein: CASSVEGLNYGYTF
CDR3 DNA: TGTGCCAGCAGCGTAGAGGGGTTAAACTATGGCTACACCTTC

J gene: TRBJ2-3
clone size: few
D gene: TRBD2
V gene: TRBV4-3
CDR3 protein: CASSQDRREGADTQYF
CDR3 DNA: TGCGCCAGCAGCCAAGATCGACGGGAGGGTGCAGATACGCAGTATTTT

J gene: TRBJ1-1
clone size: few
D gene: .
V gene: TRBV10-3
CDR3 protein: CAIRGGNTEAFF
CDR3 DNA: TGTGCCATCAGAGGAGGAAACACTGAAGCTTTCTTT

J gene: TRBJ2-1
clone size: .
D gene: .
V gene: TRBV20-1
CDR3 protein: CSATEGGPTNLEQFF
CDR3 DNA: TGCAGTGCTACCGAGGGGGGACCAACGAACCTTGAGCAGTTCTTC

J gene: TRBJ2-7
clone size: .
D gene: .
V gene: TRBV29-1
CDR3 protein: CSARSWGYEQYF
CDR3 DNA: TGCAGCGCTCGCTCTTGGGGCTACGAGCAGTACTTC

J gene: TRBJ2-7
clone size: once
D gene: TRBD2
V gene: TRBV6-2/TRBV6-3
CDR3 protein: CASSYGTSGLYEQYF
CDR3 DNA: TGTGCCAGCAGTTACGGGACTAGCGGGTTGTACGAGCAGTACTTC

J gene: TRBJ2-3
clone size: .
D gene: TRBD2
V gene: TRBV7-8
CDR3 protein: CASSGTSGTSDTQYF
CDR3 DNA: TGTGCCAGCAGTGGGACTAGCGGGACGTCAGATACGCAGTATTTT

J gene: TRBJ2-5
clone size: .
D gene: TRBD1
V gene: TRBV7-2
CDR3 protein: CASFHRQGTGKFYF
CDR3 DNA: TGTGCCAGCTTCCATAGACAGGGAACGGGCAAATTCTACTTC

J gene: TRBJ2-1
clone size: few
D gene: .
V gene: TRBV12-3/TRBV12-4
CDR3 protein: CASSFLGSYNEQFF
CDR3 DNA: TGTGCCAGCAGTTTTTTGGGATCCTACAATGAGCAGTTCTTC

J gene: TRBJ2-7
clone size: few
D gene: .
V gene: TRBV20-1
CDR3 protein: CSATPLGTGDFTYEQYF
CDR3 DNA: TGCAGTGCTACCCCCCTTGGGACGGGAGATTTTACCTACGAGCAGTACTTC

J gene: TRBJ2-2
clone size: few
D gene: .
V gene: TRBV4-3
CDR3 protein: CASSQDPRGTNTGELFF
CDR3 DNA: TGCGCCAGCAGCCAAGATCCGCGGGGTACGAACACCGGGGAGCTGTTTTTT

J gene: TRBJ2-1
clone size: many
D gene: .
V gene: TRBV7-9
CDR3 protein: CASTSRLPTYNEQFF
CDR3 DNA: TGTGCCAGCACCTCAAGGCTCCCAACCTACAATGAGCAGTTCTTC

J gene: TRBJ2-1
clone size: .
D gene: .
V gene: TRBV20-1
CDR3 protein: CSAIAGGQFF
CDR3 DNA: TGCAGTGCTATTGCTGGGGGGCAGTTCTTC

J gene: TRBJ2-2
clone size: .
D gene: TRBD2
V gene: TRBV5-1
CDR3 protein: CASSPKPTGTTLPSGGELFF
CDR3 DNA: TGCGCCAGCAGCCCAAAGCCGACCGGGACTACGCTCCCATCCGGCGGGGAGCTGTTTTTT

J gene: TRBJ2-5
clone size: .
D gene: TRBD2
V gene: TRBV11-2
CDR3 protein: CASSLLAVFQETQYF
CDR3 DNA: TGTGCCAGCAGCTTACTAGCGGTCTTTCAAGAGACCCAGTACTTC

J gene: TRBJ2-2
clone size: few
D gene: TRBD2
V gene: TRBV9
CDR3 protein: CASSKTSGTNTGELFF
CDR3 DNA: TGTGCCAGCAGTAAAACTAGCGGAACGAACACCGGGGAGCTGTTTTTT

J gene: TRBJ2-2
clone size: .
D gene: .
V gene: TRBV25-1
CDR3 protein: CASSVAGSGTGELFF
CDR3 DNA: TGTGCCAGCAGTGTGGCGGGCAGTGGCACCGGGGAGCTGTTTTTT

J gene: TRBJ2-7
clone size: .
D gene: .
V gene: TRBV4-3
CDR3 protein: CASSQESGYEQYF
CDR3 DNA: TGCGCCAGCAGCCAAGAGTCGGGGTACGAGCAGTACTTC

J gene: TRBJ1-1
clone size: .
D gene: .
V gene: TRBV13
CDR3 protein: CASSTRTQDTEAFF
CDR3 DNA: TGTGCCAGCAGCACCCGGACCCAGGACACTGAAGCTTTCTTT

J gene: TRBJ2-7
clone size: .
D gene: TRBD2
V gene: TRBV7-2
CDR3 protein: CASSFDSGLAYEQYF
CDR3 DNA: TGTGCCAGCAGCTTCGACTCGGGACTAGCGTACGAGCAGTACTTC

J gene: TRBJ2-5
clone size: few
D gene: TRBD2
V gene: TRBV6-1
CDR3 protein: CASRTVTSGRPAETQYF
CDR3 DNA: TGTGCCAGCAGAACAGTGACTAGCGGGAGGCCGGCCGAGACCCAGTACTTC

J gene: TRBJ2-5
clone size: .
D gene: TRBD2
V gene: TRBV28
CDR3 protein: CASSSLAGYQETQYF
CDR3 DNA: TGTGCCAGCAGTTCCTTAGCGGGATATCAAGAGACCCAGTACTTC

J gene: TRBJ1-2
clone size: .
D gene: .
V gene: TRBV21-1
CDR3 protein: CASRDRGPYTF
CDR3 DNA: TGTGCCAGCAGGGACAGGGGGCCGTACACCTTC

J gene: TRBJ1-1
clone size: .
D gene: .
V gene: TRBV6-1
CDR3 protein: CASSPPGENTEAFF
CDR3 DNA: TGTGCCAGCAGTCCCCCGGGGGAAAACACTGAAGCTTTCTTT

J gene: TRBJ2-1
clone size: few
D gene: TRBD2
V gene: TRBV6-1
CDR3 protein: CASSQLAGRSSEQFF
CDR3 DNA: TGTGCCAGCAGTCAACTAGCGGGAAGGTCGTCTGAGCAGTTCTTC

J gene: TRBJ2-7
clone size: .
D gene: .
V gene: TRBV10-3
CDR3 protein: CAISESETPGYEQYF
CDR3 DNA: TGTGCCATCAGTGAGTCTGAGACACCAGGCTACGAGCAGTACTTC

J gene: TRBJ2-7
clone size: .
D gene: .
V gene: TRBV20-1
CDR3 protein: CSARDAEGLSYEQYF
CDR3 DNA: TGCAGTGCTAGAGATGCTGAAGGACTCTCCTACGAGCAGTACTTC

J gene: TRBJ2-1
clone size: .
D gene: TRBD2
V gene: TRBV12-3/TRBV12-4
CDR3 protein: CASSFILAGGPYNEQFF
CDR3 DNA: TGTGCCAGCAGTTTTATACTAGCGGGAGGGCCATACAATGAGCAGTTCTTC

J gene: TRBJ1-2
clone size: once
D gene: .
V gene: TRBV2
CDR3 protein: CASSEARTSGYTF
CDR3 DNA: TGTGCCAGCAGTGAAGCCAGGACTAGCGGCTACACCTTC

J gene: TRBJ2-1
clone size: few
D gene: TRBD2
V gene: TRBV18
CDR3 protein: CASSPPGLGEDEQFF
CDR3 DNA: TGTGCCAGCTCACCCCCGGGACTAGGTGAGGATGAGCAGTTCTTC

J gene: TRBJ2-5
clone size: many
D gene: TRBD2
V gene: TRBV6-5
CDR3 protein: CASIKASGRGEGPETQYF
CDR3 DNA: TGTGCCAGCATCAAAGCCTCCGGGAGAGGGGAGGGCCCAGAGACCCAGTACTTC

J gene: TRBJ2-1
clone size: .
D gene: TRBD2
V gene: TRBV6-5
CDR3 protein: CASSYGLATDYNEQFF
CDR3 DNA: TGTGCCAGCAGTTACGGACTAGCGACCGACTACAATGAGCAGTTCTTC

J gene: TRBJ2-3
clone size: .
D gene: .
V gene: TRBV9
CDR3 protein: CASSAFTDTQYF
CDR3 DNA: TGTGCCAGCAGCGCCTTCACAGATACGCAGTATTTT

J gene: TRBJ2-7
clone size: few
D gene: TRBD2
V gene: TRBV3-1
CDR3 protein: CASSQAVAGGDEQYF
CDR3 DNA: TGTGCCAGCAGCCAGGCCGTAGCGGGAGGGGACGAGCAGTACTTC

J gene: TRBJ1-5
clone size: .
D gene: TRBD1
V gene: TRBV6-2/TRBV6-3
CDR3 protein: CASSYGAAGQGQPQHF
CDR3 DNA: TGTGCCAGCAGTTACGGTGCGGCGGGACAGGGTCAGCCCCAGCATTTT

J gene: TRBJ2-3
clone size: .
D gene: TRBD1
V gene: TRBV4-3
CDR3 protein: CASSQDKETGSPDTQYF
CDR3 DNA: TGCGCCAGCAGCCAAGATAAGGAGACAGGGAGTCCAGATACGCAGTATTTT